Listed here are 21 T cell receptor beta chains from one sample, sequenced in a study of T cells in Graves' hyperthyroidism and ophthalmopathy. TCR beta CDR3 regions were amplified from RNA transcripts. When the TCR CDR3 underwent first-round RT-PCR, the HTBI primer set was used. TCRdb processed the multiplex PCR reads anew with MiXCR; each CDR3 protein has one entry. The table shows around 600,000 distinct CDR3 sequences, with around 13% occurring only once. What was sequenced was blood. The receptors come from a woman aged 50 to 60 with Graves' ophthalmopathy.

There are many counts of this clonotype. This chain uses TRBV27 with TRBJ1-5, with a weak D call TRBD1 (6 bases). V lost 2 bases and J 5 bases, leaving 13 bases between the germline ends. The CDR3 contains 15 residues. CDR1 and CDR2 from the germline V gene are MNHEY and SMNVEV (reference sequence). The CDR3: CASSLRGGWDQPQHF. CDR3 DNA sequence: TGTGCCAGCAGTTTACGAGGGGGATGGGATCAGCCCCAGCATTTT.

The chain is built from TRBV5-1 and TRBJ2-7, with no clear D. The germline gives CDR1 SGHRS, CDR2 YFSETQ. V was trimmed by 0 bases and J by 9 bases, leaving 7 bases between them. The CDR3 spans 11 residues. In DNA form, the CDR3 reads TGCGCCAGCAGCTTGGGAGACGGGCAGTACTTC. Its protein product is CASSLGDGQYF.

This clonotype has at least ten counts. The chain links TRBV28 to TRBJ2-2; 7 bases align to TRBD1. Trimming cost V 8 bases and J 8 bases; bases outside gene matches: 11. The CDR3 loop spans 14 amino acids. The germline V gene has CDR1 MDHEN and CDR2 SYDVKM. This chain's CDR3 is CASGHPDRAGELFF. The CDR3 DNA reads TGTGCCAGCGGCCATCCCGACAGGGCTGGGGAGCTGTTTTTT.

This clonotype was detected many times. In DNA form, the CDR3 reads TGTGCCAGCAGTGAAGCGCACAGGTCTGGGGCCAACGTCCTGACTTTC. It is translated as CASSEAHRSGANVLTF. The chain combines TRBV6-1 with TRBJ2-6; possible D gene TRBD1, 5 bases. The V gene lost 0 bases and the J gene lost 1 base, with 7 bases spanning the gap. CDR1 is MNHNS, CDR2 SASEGT, per germline. CDR3 size: 16 residues.

The sample holds many counts of this clonotype. This rearrangement joins TRBV29-1 to TRBJ2-7; D unresolved. Germline-derived CDR1 and CDR2 are SQVTM and ANQGSEA. Trimming stripped 6 bases from V and 0 bases from J, with 6 bases between. CDR3 length equals 11 residues. The CDR3 loop is CSVGSSYEQYF. The CDR3 DNA follows: TGCAGCGTCGGAAGCTCCTACGAGCAGTACTTC.

The rearrangement links TRBV4-2 to TRBJ2-2, with 7 positions matching TRBD1. Germline-derived CDR1 and CDR2 are LGHNA and YNFKEQ. This CDR3 spans 14 amino acids. Germline trimming cut 3 bases from V and 6 bases from J; bases unmatched to any gene: 4. The CDR3 here is CASSQRQGPGELFF. CDR3 sequence (DNA): TGTGCCAGCAGCCAGCGACAGGGACCCGGGGAGCTGTTTTTT.

This clonotype was seen many times. This chain uses TRBV6-1 with TRBJ2-1; 12 bases are shared with TRBD2. The CDR3 is 19 amino acids. CDR1 and CDR2 (germline): MNHNS, SASEGT. Losses at the gene ends were 1 base for V and 7 bases for J; bases not matched to a gene: 14. CDR3 nucleotide sequence: TGTGCCAGCAGTGAAGTTAAGAGGCTAGCGGGAGGGCCGCGGAATGAGCAGTTCTTC. Amino acid sequence: CASSEVKRLAGGPRNEQFF.

The V gene is TRBV9, the J gene TRBJ2-1; TRBD1 agrees at 8 bases. The CDR3 is made up of 14 amino acids. Trimming removed 0 bases from V and 5 bases from J; junction bases left unmatched: 1. In germline, CDR1 is SGDLS, CDR2 YYNGEE. DNA for the CDR3: TGTGCCAGCAGCGTAGGGACAGGGAACAATGAGCAGTTCTTC. It yields the protein CASSVGTGNNEQFF.

This clonotype occurred once. The chain couples TRBV20-1 to TRBJ1-3; tentative D call: TRBD1 (6 bases). The CDR3 covers 15 residues. Germline V CDR1 and CDR2: DFQATT, SNEGSKA (reference sequence). Deletions cut 2 bases from V and 4 bases from J, with 15 bases between. CDR3 DNA: TGCAGTGCTAGACAGGGGTCGGGATCCGGAAACACCATATATTTT. As protein: CSARQGSGSGNTIYF.

This clonotype appeared a few times. The rearrangement uses TRBV14 and TRBJ2-1; no clear D. Per germline, CDR1 SGHDN and CDR2 FVKESK. Trimming removed 0 bases at V and 9 bases at J, with 21 bases between. The CDR3 extends over 17 amino acids. The CDR3 sequence: CASSQDYSAYVVGEQFF. CDR3 nucleotides: TGTGCCAGCAGCCAAGACTATTCCGCTTATGTAGTCGGTGAGCAGTTCTTC.

The V and J genes are TRBV3-2 and TRBJ1-3. TRBV3-2 is marked as a pseudogene. The CDR3 spans 17 residues. CDR3 sequence: CASSQDQYWSTGNTIYF. DNA of the CDR3: TGTGCCAGCAGCCAAGATCAGTATTGGTCTACTGGAAACACCATATATTTT.

This clonotype has at least ten counts. This chain uses TRBV2 with TRBJ2-7; D is unresolved. Per the germline V gene, CDR1 is SNHLY and CDR2 is FYNNEI. Between the trimmed V and J ends, which lost 5 bases and 3 bases, there was a span of 11 bases. CDR3 length equals 13 residues. For the CDR3, the DNA is TGTGCCAGCAGTACCCGTTTGGGCTACGAGCAGTACTTC. It encodes CASSTRLGYEQYF.

V gene TRBV28 combines with J gene TRBJ1-6; no definite D call. Per the germline V gene, CDR1 is MDHEN and CDR2 is SYDVKM. The CDR3 has 14 residues. Between the trimmed V and J ends, which lost 2 bases and 10 bases, there was a span of 12 bases. CDR3 in amino acids: CASSLPGWGSPLHF. DNA for the CDR3: TGTGCCAGCAGTTTACCTGGGTGGGGATCACCCCTCCACTTT.

This chain uses TRBV9 with TRBJ2-3, with D perhaps matching TRBD2 (6 bases). Germline V gene data show CDR1 as SGDLS and CDR2 as YYNGEE. Trimming removed 0 bases from V and 2 bases from J, with 22 bases in between. There are 19 residues in the CDR3. The CDR3 DNA sequence: TGTGCCAGCAGCGTAGCCGAGGGTAGGAGGGGAATAGTCACAGATACGCAGTATTTT. It codes for CASSVAEGRRGIVTDTQYF.

There are many counts of this clonotype. The J gene is TRBJ1-1, the V gene TRBV2, with 7 nucleotides matching TRBD1. The CDR3 runs to 13 residues. Germline CDR1 is SNHLY and CDR2 is FYNNEI. With V trimmed by 6 bases and J by 1 base, 2 bases remained unmatched. CDR3: CASSGDRNTEAFF. The CDR3 nucleotides read TGTGCCAGCAGCGGGGACAGGAACACTGAAGCTTTCTTT. Using reference TRBV2 and TRBJ1-1 for the parts outside the CDR3, the full variable domain is EPEVTQTPSHQVTQMGQEVILRCVPISNHLYFYWYRQILGQKVEFLVSFYNNEISEKSEIFDDQFSVERPDGSNFTLKIRSTKLEDSAMYFCASSGDRNTEAFFGQGTRLTVV.

This clonotype was counted between two and nine times. The rearrangement joins TRBV20-1 to TRBJ1-2; 8 nucleotides align to TRBD1. With 2 bases clipped from V and 8 bases from J, the junction kept 10 bases outside the gene matches. CDR3 length equals 14 residues. CDR1 is DFQATT, CDR2 SNEGSKA, per germline (reference sequence). This CDR3 reads CSARIFRGRQGYTF. The CDR3 coding sequence is TGCAGTGCTAGAATATTCAGGGGGCGCCAGGGCTACACCTTC.

The chain has TRBV5-6 and TRBJ2-7; D gene uncertain. Per germline, CDR1 SGHDT and CDR2 YYEEEE. CDR3 length: 16 amino acids. V lost 3 bases, J lost 3 bases, and 19 bases lay in between. The CDR3 DNA is TGTGCCAGCAGCTACAATCTAGACGGACGAATCTACGAGCAGTACTTC. It codes for CASSYNLDGRIYEQYF. The complete variable domain, with remaining parts taken from reference TRBV5-6 and TRBJ2-7, reads DAGVTQSPTHLIKTRGQQVTLRCSPKSGHDTVSWYQQALGQGPQFIFQYYEEEERQRGNFPDRFSGHQFPNYSSELNVNALLLGDSALYLCASSYNLDGRIYEQYFGPGTRLTVT.

This clonotype was detected many times. V usage is TRBV3-1 and J usage is TRBJ2-5; 9 nucleotides line up with TRBD2. The length of the CDR3 is 17 residues. The junction had 9 bases not matched to a gene; V was cut back by 2 bases and J by 2 bases. Germline values: CDR1 LGHDT, CDR2 YNNKEL (reference sequence). The CDR3 DNA reads TGTGCCAGCAGCCAACTCCCCCGGCTAGCGGGACAAGAGACCCAGTACTTC. Its protein product is CASSQLPRLAGQETQYF.

This chain uses TRBV12-3 or TRBV12-4 with TRBJ2-4, with D possibly TRBD2 on 6 matching bases. V was pared by 7 bases and J by 9 bases, with 28 bases between. CDR3 length: 17 residues. CDR3 sequence: CASTLGGVGRFKGIQYF. CDR3 DNA: TGTGCCAGCACCCTGGGGGGTGTCGGACGATTCAAGGGCATTCAGTACTTC.

This clonotype occurred a few times. The chain employs TRBV20-1 and TRBJ2-2, with 10 bases fitting TRBD2. Germline CDR1 reads DFQATT; CDR2 reads SNEGSKA (reference sequence). The CDR3 length is 16 residues. The J segment lost 5 bases and the V segment lost 3 bases, leaving 9 bases of the junction unmatched. The CDR3 protein is CSASTLAGVGTGELFF. The CDR3 nucleotides are TGCAGTGCTAGCACTCTAGCGGGAGTTGGAACCGGGGAGCTGTTTTTT.

This clonotype was counted at least ten times. This chain links TRBV2 with TRBJ2-7, with D perhaps matching TRBD2 (5 bases). The CDR3 is 13 residues long. The V and J ends lost 6 bases and 2 bases respectively, with 11 bases between them. Germline-derived CDR1 and CDR2 are SNHLY and FYNNEI. CDR3 DNA sequence: TGTGCCAGCAGCGGTAGCGAGCCCTACGAGCAGTACTTC. It is translated as CASSGSEPYEQYF.